This T cell receptor beta chain is from a study of T-cell memory formation after mild COVID-19. Study-wide points: From day 15 to 85, contracting clones were balanced between CD4 and CD8, whereas later expanders leaned toward CD4+. Those CD4+ clones that contracted were mainly in CM and EM (CD8+ ones in EMRA).

This clonotype was seen a handful of times. Its antigen is not known. CDR1 is MNHNS, CDR2 SASEGT, per germline. The trim removed 8 bases at V and 4 bases at J, leaving 6 bases unmatched. CDR3 length equals 16 residues. Sample barcodes and UMIs were carried by the TCR alpha and TCR beta cDNA libraries that 5'RACE generated with constant-segment primers. TCRdb called the 5' RACE reads again in MiXCR, with one record for every CDR3 protein. The table has 130,000 to 150,000 distinct CDR3 sequences, about 19% seen once; the top ten hold 2% to 2.5%. The receptor was derived from an adult woman who had mild COVID-19 (a few samples of this study predate the infection). Cell type and time point are not known. This rearrangement joins TRBV6-1 to TRBJ2-1, with 15 positions matching TRBD2. Sequenced input: PBMCs or a T cell subset sorted from them (not recorded which). The CDR3 nucleotides are TGTGCCAGCGGCGGACTAGCGGGGGGGTCGTACAATGAGCAGTTCTTC. Its protein is CASGGLAGGSYNEQFF.